Given below is one T cell receptor (beta chain) in context. Antigen unknown. This sample is part of a study of T cell clusters in autoimmune cytopenias. This CDR3 has 14 residues. Germline V gene lookup returns CDR1 DFQATT and CDR2 SNEGSKA (reference sequence). Multiplex touch-down PCR amplified TRB using TRB-A and TRB-B pools in one tube. TCRdb re-called the multiplex PCR reads, yielding one record per CDR3 amino acid sequence without DNA. The sample has about 2,000 distinct CDR3 sequences, and its top ten clones hold about 29%. TRB was amplified from approximately 230 ng of peripheral blood genomic DNA per sample. General observations from the study: TRB repertoire shifts in secondary cytopenia and chronic lymphocytic leukemia mostly reflected lymphoma, not autoimmunity. Physiological T cell clusters of healthy donors were apparently absent in primary autoimmune cytopenia patients.

The chain recombines TRBV20-1 with TRBJ1-1. The source material was peripheral blood. The TCR comes from a human donor with an autoimmune cytopenia or autoimmune hepatitis (not recorded which). CDR3 region: CSAGLGVMNTEAFF.